One and the same sample provided the 32 T cell receptor beta chains below, sequenced in a study of T cell responses to AZD1222 COVID-19 vaccine. Assay: immunoSEQ multiplex PCR; the TCRdb copy retains only in-frame clones and omits some. The sample holds fewer than 130,000 clones, roughly 92% seen once. This specimen consisted of peripheral blood, obtained on day 0 of AZD1222 vaccination. These receptors were obtained from an adult in good health.

The V call is TRBV28, the J call TRBJ1-3, with unresolved D. This CDR3 has 15 residues. V gave up 5 bases and J gave up 4 bases, with 15 bases separating them. Germline CDR1 reads MDHEN; CDR2 reads SYDVKM. This CDR3 reads CASSGLGTGGNTIYF. The CDR3 DNA reads TGTGCCAGCAGTGGCCTCGGTACCGGGGGAAACACCATATATTTT.

The CDR3 here is CSASNRGSHTEAFF. DNA for the CDR3: TGCAGTGCGAGTAACAGGGGCTCTCACACTGAAGCTTTCTTT. The chain is built from TRBV20-1 and TRBJ1-1; 7 nucleotides line up with TRBD1. Germline V gene lookup returns CDR1 DFQATT and CDR2 SNEGSKA (reference sequence). This CDR3 is 14 amino acids long. Germline trimming cut 6 bases from V and 3 bases from J; bases unmatched to any gene: 10.

The J gene is TRBJ2-5, the V gene TRBV6-4; 9 positions match TRBD2. The J segment lost 5 bases and the V segment lost 6 bases, leaving 7 bases of the junction unmatched. This CDR3 region has 14 residues. In germline, CDR1 is MRHNA, CDR2 SNTAGT. The DNA of the CDR3 is TGTGCCAGCAGATGGCTAGCGGGGCCCGAGACCCAGTACTTC. As protein: CASRWLAGPETQYF.

This chain joins TRBV14 and TRBJ2-4, with D unresolved. The CDR3 totals 13 residues. V shed 1 base and J shed 5 bases, with 6 bases lying between them. Germline CDR1 is SGHDN and CDR2 is FVKESK. CDR3: CASSQGTENIQYF. CDR3 nucleotides: TGTGCCAGCAGCCAAGGGACCGAAAACATTCAGTACTTC.

The rearrangement uses TRBV6-2 or TRBV6-3 and TRBJ1-2, with a possible D match to TRBD1 (5 bases). The CDR3 consists of 15 residues. Germline values: CDR1 MNHEY, CDR2 SVGEGT. With 0 bases removed from V and 4 bases from J, the gap between germline ends came to 12 bases. The CDR3 DNA reads TGTGCCAGCAGTTACTCGAGGGGTCTTAGCTATGGCTACACCTTC. This sequence encodes CASSYSRGLSYGYTF.

The CDR3 DNA reads as TGTGCCAGCATTTGGGACGGGACCTACGAGCAGTACTTC. It translates to CASIWDGTYEQYF. The chain uses TRBV6-5 and TRBJ2-7; D tentatively reads TRBD1 or TRBD2 (5 bases each). The V and J ends lost 7 bases and 2 bases respectively, with 12 bases between them. CDR1 is MNHEY, CDR2 SVGAGI, per germline. CDR3 length: 13 residues.

This chain uses TRBV5-6 with TRBJ1-2, with D maybe TRBD1 (6 bases). CDR3 length equals 13 residues. The V end lost 3 bases, the J end lost 3 bases, and 9 bases lay between the germline ends. Germline V gene lookup returns CDR1 SGHDT and CDR2 YYEEEE. The CDR3 DNA is TGTGCCAGCAGCTCCCAGGGGTACTATGGCTACACCTTC. It encodes CASSSQGYYGYTF.

The chain carries TRBV4-1 and TRBJ1-1, with D unresolved. Germline CDR1 and CDR2: MGHRA and YSYEKL. CDR3 length: 14 amino acids. V lost 1 base and J 3 bases, leaving 9 bases between the germline ends. The CDR3 bases are TGCGCCAGCAGCCAAGTTTCGGAGTACACTGAAGCTTTCTTT. This sequence encodes CASSQVSEYTEAFF.

The chain carries TRBV29-1 and TRBJ2-3; D unclear. This CDR3 comprises 11 residues. With 7 bases removed from V and 3 bases from J, the gap between germline ends came to 8 bases. Germline CDR1 SQVTM, CDR2 ANQGSEA. DNA of the CDR3: TGCAGCGCCTCTAGGACAGATACGCAGTATTTT. This sequence encodes CSASRTDTQYF.

The V and J genes are TRBV6-5 and TRBJ2-2; 8 bases agree with TRBD2. V shed 8 bases and J 7 bases; nucleotides not matched to a gene: 9. The CDR3 covers 14 residues. Germline V gene data show CDR1 as MNHEY and CDR2 as SVGAGI. The DNA for the CDR3 is TGTGCCAGCTGCACACTAGCGGTTTACGGGGAGCTGTTTTTT. Protein product: CASCTLAVYGELFF.

In DNA, the CDR3 is TGCGCCAGCAGCTTGACAGGACTGAATCAGCCCCAGCATTTT. Amino acid sequence: CASSLTGLNQPQHF. This chain uses TRBV5-1 with TRBJ1-5, with D maybe TRBD1 (5 bases). V lost 1 base to trimming and J lost 4 bases, with 9 bases between them. The CDR3 sequence is 14 residues long. CDR1 and CDR2 (germline): SGHRS, YFSETQ.

The chain has TRBV3-1 (or the pseudogene TRBV3-2) and TRBJ2-7; TRBD2 agrees at 7 bases. The CDR3 spans 16 residues. Germline V gives CDR1 LGHDT, CDR2 YNNKEL (reference sequence). V trimming: 0 bases; J trimming: 3 bases; junction bases outside the gene matches: 8. The CDR3 nucleotides are TGTGCCAGCAGCCAAGAGGGGGAGCGGGGCAACTACGAGCAGTACTTC. Amino acids: CASSQEGERGNYEQYF.

This clone was detected a few times. V gene TRBV9 combines with J gene TRBJ1-2, with 7 bases identical to TRBD1. The length of the CDR3 is 15 residues. Germline V lookup: CDR1 SGDLS, CDR2 YYNGEE. V gave up 4 bases and J gave up 4 bases; unmatched junction bases: 10. The CDR3 region is CASSPTDRPGYGYTF. As DNA, the CDR3 is TGTGCCAGCAGCCCAACGGACAGGCCAGGCTATGGCTACACCTTC.

This chain uses TRBV9 with TRBJ1-1; possibly TRBD1 for D (6 bases). CDR3 length: 15 residues. The germline gives CDR1 SGDLS, CDR2 YYNGEE. Trimming took off 0 bases at V and 0 bases at J, with 9 bases between the two ends. CDR3 region: CASSVAGEMNTEAFF. The DNA of the CDR3 is TGTGCCAGCAGCGTAGCAGGGGAGATGAACACTGAAGCTTTCTTT.

The chain links TRBV10-3 to TRBJ2-2; D assignment may be TRBD1 or TRBD2 (5 bases each). This CDR3 is 16 amino acids long. CDR1 is ENHRY and CDR2 is SYGVKD in the germline V gene. Trimming took off 0 bases at V and 0 bases at J, with 8 bases between the two ends. The CDR3 reads CAISESRGTNTGELFF. CDR3 coding DNA: TGTGCCATCAGTGAGTCGAGGGGCACGAACACCGGGGAGCTGTTTTTT.

The CDR3 DNA is TGTGCCAGCAGCTTCGAAAAGGGCAGGCATACTAACTATGGCTACACCTTC. This translates into CASSFEKGRHTNYGYTF. V usage is TRBV11-2 and J usage is TRBJ1-2; D uncertain. Germline V lookup: CDR1 SGHAT, CDR2 FQNNGV. The V and J ends lost 3 bases and 0 bases respectively, with 17 bases between them. The CDR3 loop spans 17 amino acids.

Only one count was recorded for this clone. The chain links TRBV9 to TRBJ1-2; D remains ambiguous. Trimming cost V 0 bases and J 4 bases, with 10 bases left between them. The CDR3 is 14 amino acids. CDR1 SGDLS and CDR2 YYNGEE come from the germline V gene. The CDR3 sequence: CASSVGTESYGYTF. CDR3 nucleotides: TGTGCCAGCAGCGTAGGGACGGAATCCTATGGCTACACCTTC.

The V call is TRBV4-1, the J call TRBJ2-3, with D uncertain. The V end lost 0 bases, the J end lost 4 bases, and 8 bases lay between the germline ends. The CDR3 contains 14 residues. Germline V CDR1 and CDR2: MGHRA, YSYEKL. The CDR3 spells CASSQEAASDTQYF. DNA of the CDR3: TGCGCCAGCAGCCAAGAGGCAGCGTCAGATACGCAGTATTTT.

V gene TRBV5-1 combines with J gene TRBJ1-2; TRBD1 agrees at 7 bases. The CDR3 consists of 12 residues. After removal of 4 bases from V and 8 bases from J, the junction contained 5 bases not matched to a gene. The germline V gene has CDR1 SGHRS and CDR2 YFSETQ. CDR3 coding DNA: TGCGCCAGCAGCATGAAACAGGGGGGCTACACCTTC. Protein sequence: CASSMKQGGYTF.

The chain is built from TRBV2 and TRBJ2-7, with D tentatively TRBD1 (6 bases). The CDR3 consists of 13 residues. V was shortened by 3 bases and J by 4 bases, with 10 bases between the two germline ends. Germline loops: CDR1 SNHLY, CDR2 FYNNEI. The CDR3 DNA reads TGTGCCAGCAGTGAGTTTGGACAGTACGAGCAGTACTTC. Its protein product is CASSEFGQYEQYF.

CDR3 residues: CASMNTGELFF. CDR3 in DNA: TGCGCCAGCATGAACACCGGGGAGCTGTTTTTT. J is TRBJ2-2 and V is TRBV5-1, with unresolved D. This CDR3 comprises 11 residues. Germline V lookup: CDR1 SGHRS, CDR2 YFSETQ. Between the trimmed V and J ends, which lost 6 bases and 1 base, there was a span of 1 base.

The rearrangement uses TRBV19 and TRBJ2-3; 8 nucleotides line up with TRBD1. CDR1 and CDR2 (germline): LNHDA, SQIVND (reference sequence). CDR3 length: 15 amino acids. V shed 2 bases and J 0 bases; nucleotides not matched to a gene: 1. The CDR3 DNA is TGTGCCAGTAGTATACAGGGGGCTAGCACAGATACGCAGTATTTT. The encoded protein is CASSIQGASTDTQYF.

The chain links TRBV29-1 to TRBJ1-2; D gene unclear. The CDR3 spans 12 residues. Germline loops: CDR1 SQVTM, CDR2 ANQGSEA. V lost 1 base and J lost 8, with 11 bases in between. The CDR3 sequence is CSVEGPRPGYTF. Here the CDR3 DNA reads TGCAGCGTTGAAGGACCTCGCCCGGGCTACACCTTC.

The rearrangement joins TRBV11-3 to TRBJ2-5, with 7 bases identical to TRBD1. V lost 5 bases and J lost 5; bases outside the gene matches: 5. Germline CDR1 reads SGHNT; CDR2 reads YENEEA. The CDR3 has 13 amino acids. The CDR3 DNA is TGTGCCAGCAGCGACAGGGATGTGGAGACCCAGTACTTC. It specifies CASSDRDVETQYF.

This chain connects TRBV28 to TRBJ1-1; no clear D. Germline values: CDR1 MDHEN, CDR2 SYDVKM. V was shortened by 7 bases and J by 4 bases, with 13 bases between the two germline ends. CDR3 length: 13 residues. The CDR3 bases are TGTGCCAGCATCCCGGCCCAGGCCACTGAAGCTTTCTTT. Encoded protein: CASIPAQATEAFF.

This clone was counted a single time. This rearrangement joins TRBV15 to TRBJ2-7; TRBD1 is a possible D gene (6 bases). The CDR3 has 14 amino acids. CDR1 LNHNV and CDR2 YYDKDF come from the germline V gene (reference sequence). The ends were cut back, 1 base at V and 2 bases at J, with 9 bases in the middle. CDR3 sequence reads: CATSRGQVPYEQYF. DNA for the CDR3: TGTGCCACCAGCAGAGGACAGGTTCCCTACGAGCAGTACTTC.

The chain has TRBV13 and TRBJ1-2; 7 nucleotides line up with TRBD1. The length of the CDR3 is 13 residues. The trim removed 5 bases at V and 2 bases at J, leaving 2 bases unmatched. Germline V gene data show CDR1 as PRHDT and CDR2 as FYEKMQ (reference sequence). CDR3 DNA sequence: TGTGCCAGCAGCGCGGGACAGAACTATGGCTACACCTTC. As protein: CASSAGQNYGYTF.

The genes are TRBV27 and TRBJ1-1; D uncertain. CDR1 and CDR2 (germline): MNHEY, SMNVEV (reference sequence). The V end lost 2 bases, the J end lost 2 bases, and 6 bases lay between the germline ends. The CDR3 consists of 13 residues. The CDR3: CASSLRSNTEAFF. The CDR3 DNA reads as TGTGCCAGCAGTTTAAGGAGTAACACTGAAGCTTTCTTT.

This sequence joins TRBV6-5 and TRBJ1-6; the D is unclear. The length of the CDR3 is 14 residues. Germline CDR1 is MNHEY and CDR2 is SVGAGI. With 4 bases removed from V and 6 bases from J, the gap between germline ends came to 10 bases. CDR3 nucleotide sequence: TGTGCCAGCAGTTTTCGCCAGGTTAATTCACCCCTCCACTTT. Protein sequence: CASSFRQVNSPLHF.

The chain employs TRBV28 and TRBJ1-2; D not resolved. Germline-derived CDR1 and CDR2 are MDHEN and SYDVKM. The CDR3 has 16 amino acids. The V end lost 1 base, the J end lost 4 bases, and 16 bases lay between the germline ends. CDR3 sequence reads: CASSLLGSKLVYGYTF. As DNA, the CDR3 is TGTGCCAGCAGTTTATTGGGCAGCAAATTAGTCTATGGCTACACCTTC.

V and J are TRBV5-1 and TRBJ2-1; D ambiguous. In germline, CDR1 is SGHRS, CDR2 YFSETQ. V was shortened by 0 bases and J by 7 bases, with 8 bases between the two germline ends. CDR3 size: 13 residues. CDR3 nucleotide sequence: TGCGCCAGCAGCTTGGCCGCAATGAATGAGCAGTTCTTC. This translates into CASSLAAMNEQFF.

The chain employs TRBV14 and TRBJ2-2; 16 positions agree with TRBD2. The germline V gene has CDR1 SGHDN and CDR2 FVKESK. Unmatched junction bases numbered 17, after V lost 6 bases and J lost 7 bases. This CDR3 has 20 residues. CDR3 bases: TGTGCCAGCAGACACCTCGGGACTAGCGGGGGGGCCGCTAGTGGCGGGGAGCTGTTTTTT. This gives the protein CASRHLGTSGGAASGGELFF.